This TCR beta chain was found in a study of T cells in Graves' hyperthyroidism and ophthalmopathy. It was RNA transcripts that yielded the amplified TCR beta CDR3 regions. Initially, a first-round RT-PCR of the TCR CDR3 employed the HTBI primer set. TCRdb passed the multiplex PCR reads through MiXCR, listing each CDR3 protein once. The sample lists hundreds of thousands of distinct CDR3 sequences, 20% to 25% occurring once. With 0 bases clipped from V and 2 bases from J, the junction kept 3 bases outside the gene matches. There are 16 residues in the CDR3. Per germline, CDR1 SGHRS and CDR2 YFSETQ. At least ten counts were recorded for this clonotype.

The J gene is TRBJ2-1, the V gene TRBV5-1, with 9 positions matching TRBD2. The specimen was blood. The receptor comes from a man in his fifties or sixties with Graves' hyperthyroidism. The CDR3 region is CASSLVLAGPYNEQFF. The CDR3 bases are TGCGCCAGCAGCTTGGTTCTAGCGGGACCCTACAATGAGCAGTTCTTC.